This passage covers 14 T cell receptor beta chains from one sample sequenced in a study of regulatory T cells in long-lasting Graves disease. The authors built TCR beta libraries using iRepertoire HTBI primers and Arm-PCR of CDR3 regions. TCRdb re-derived calls from the multiplex PCR reads in MiXCR, one entry per CDR3 protein. Of 700,000 or so distinct CDR3 sequences listed, 30% were seen once; the top ten hold under 50%. Specified time point: persistent/refractory GD, antithyroid drugs over 5 years with positive TRAb. Extracted PBMC RNA gave rise to the TCR library. The specimen comprised peripheral blood mononuclear cells (PBMCs), sampled when the disease was refractory, from a patient treated with antithyroid drugs. These receptors originate from a female donor with Graves disease.

This sequence joins TRBV7-9 and TRBJ2-1, with 13 bases lining up with TRBD2. The CDR3 covers 14 residues. The germline V gene has CDR1 SEHNR and CDR2 FQNEAQ (reference sequence). The ends lost 5 bases at V and 15 bases at J; junction bases unmatched: 10. The CDR3, as DNA: TGTGCCAGCAGCCCAACAGGGACTAGCGGGATTGGGTTCTTC. It is translated as CASSPTGTSGIGFF. The full variable domain, its missing parts supplied by reference TRBV7-9 and TRBJ2-1, is DTGVSQNPRHKITKRGQNVTFRCDPISEHNRLYWYRQTLGQGPEFLTYFQNEAQLEKSRLLSDRFSAERPKGSFSTLEIQRTEQGDSAMYLCASSPTGTSGIGFFGPGTRLTVL.

This rearrangement joins TRBV12-3 or TRBV12-4 to TRBJ1-2; TRBD1 is a possible D gene (6 bases). The CDR3 spans 11 residues. V gave up 6 bases and J gave up 8 bases, with 10 bases separating them. CDR3 sequence: CASRPGEGYTF. In DNA form, the CDR3 reads TGTGCCAGCAGACCAGGGGAGGGCTACACCTTC.

As to this clonotype: Germline is not matched at one junction end, which may reflect a read error. The V gene is TRBV6-1, the J gene TRBJ2-7; maybe TRBD1 (5 bases). The CDR3 runs 12 residues. The germline CDR1 and CDR2 sequences are MNHNS and SASEGT. CDR3 sequence: CASRAAAYEQYF. CDR3 DNA sequence: TGTGCTAGCAGGGCTGCAGCCTACGAGCAGTACTTC.

The genes are TRBV10-3 and TRBJ1-4, with 9 bases matching TRBD1. Trimming cost V 2 bases and J 3 bases; bases outside gene matches: 4. Germline V gives CDR1 ENHRY, CDR2 SYGVKD. The CDR3 is 16 amino acids. The CDR3 DNA reads TGTGCCATCAGTGAGCCGGACAGGGGCTCTAATGAAAAACTGTTTTTT. It encodes CAISEPDRGSNEKLFF.

The chain joins TRBV24-1 to TRBJ2-4, with D perhaps matching TRBD1 (6 bases). Trimming stripped 5 bases from V and 3 bases from J, with 16 bases between. CDR3 length: 16 residues. The germline V gene encodes CDR1 KGHDR and CDR2 SFDVKD. The CDR3 sequence is CATSAYAGENKNIQYF. CDR3 nucleotides: TGTGCCACCAGTGCCTACGCAGGGGAGAACAAAAACATTCAGTACTTC.

The chain links TRBV6-2 or TRBV6-3 to TRBJ2-7; possibly TRBD2 for D (6 bases). This CDR3 has 18 residues. The V gene's germline CDR1 is MNHEY and CDR2 SVGEGT. Trimming removed 4 bases at V and 1 base at J, with 23 bases between. In DNA, the CDR3 is TGTGCCAGCAGTTCCAACTCGGAACCCCGGGGAGGATCCTACGAGCAGTACTTC. Amino acids: CASSSNSEPRGGSYEQYF.

Comment on this clonotype: A much larger clone lies one base from this, so it may be a read error. The rearrangement links TRBV20-1 to TRBJ2-7, with TRBD2 identical over 7 bases. After removal of 5 bases from V and 8 bases from J, the junction contained 9 bases not matched to a gene. This CDR3 has 12 residues. Germline CDR1 and CDR2: DFQATT and SNEGSKA (reference sequence). CDR3 loop: CSALTSAYKQYF. CDR3 bases: TGCAGTGCTCTAACTAGCGCTTACAAGCAGTACTTC.

The CDR3 here is CASTSGARSSGANVLTF. The DNA for the CDR3 is TGTGCCAGCACATCCGGGGCTCGAAGCTCTGGGGCCAACGTCCTGACTTTC. The chain has TRBV11-2 and TRBJ2-6; possibly TRBD1 or TRBD2 for D (5 bases each). This CDR3 has 17 residues. V shed 7 bases and J shed 0 bases, with 16 bases lying between them. Germline lookup yields CDR1 SGHAT and CDR2 FQNNGV.

V usage is TRBV6-4 and J usage is TRBJ2-5; D might be TRBD1 (5 bases). Trimming removed 6 bases from V and 3 bases from J, with 17 bases in between. CDR3 length equals 15 residues. Per germline, CDR1 MRHNA and CDR2 SNTAGT. The CDR3 nucleotides read TGTGCCAGCAGCGTAGAACCCGTGACAGAAGAGACCCAGTACTTC. Translating gives CASSVEPVTEETQYF.

The V and J genes are TRBV3-1 and TRBJ2-7; D is ambiguous. V was cut by 5 bases and J by 6 bases, with 8 bases left in between. This CDR3 region has 11 residues. Germline V gene lookup returns CDR1 LGHDT and CDR2 YNNKEL (reference sequence). CDR3 coding DNA: TGTGCCAGCAGCAGGACGAGCGAGCAGTACTTC. Translated, it gives CASSRTSEQYF.

The gene calls are TRBV6-9 and TRBJ1-2, with D unresolved. The germline CDR1 and CDR2 sequences are MNHGY and SVAAGI. The CDR3 is 11 amino acids. Trimming cost V 3 bases and J 8 bases, with 7 bases left between them. The chain's CDR3 is CASSYVEGYTF. CDR3 DNA: TGTGCCAGCAGTTACGTGGAGGGCTACACCTTC.

This CDR3 reads CASSLKGGRRSPLHF. CDR3 nucleotide sequence: TGTGCCAGCAGCTTGAAGGGGGGGCGCCGATCACCCCTCCACTTT. The chain uses TRBV5-5 and TRBJ1-6; maybe TRBD1 (6 bases). Germline V gene lookup returns CDR1 SGHKS and CDR2 YYEKEE (reference sequence). CDR3 length: 15 amino acids. The germline V and J ends were trimmed by 1 base and 10 bases, with 15 bases remaining between them.

V and J are TRBV12-3 or TRBV12-4 and TRBJ1-1, with 9 bases matching TRBD1. V lost 3 bases to trimming and J lost 6 bases; unmatched junction nucleotides: 11. The CDR3 totals 16 residues. The CDR3 loop is CASSFSAGQGQAEAFF. Written as DNA, the CDR3 is TGTGCCAGCAGTTTTTCTGCTGGACAGGGGCAGGCTGAAGCTTTCTTT.

Regarding this clonotype: A junction boundary mismatches the germline segment, possibly from a read error. The genes are TRBV9 and TRBJ1-1; D is possibly TRBD1 (5 bases). The CDR3 is made up of 16 amino acids. Germline V gene lookup returns CDR1 SGDLS and CDR2 YYNGEE. The DNA of the CDR3 is TGTGCCAGCAGCGTAGAAGACACCCCCCGGTTGCCGGGACGAGACTTT. Protein sequence: CASSVEDTPRLPGRDF.